This TCR beta chain appears in the sequencing data of a study of blood T cells in healthy people across ages. Each sample yielded at least 6 micrograms of PBMC total RNA. The second PCR ran roughly 6 to 12 cycles with a sample-barcoded 5' primer and J-beta primers. The yield of each sample was at least 3 million CDR3-containing paired-end reads. TCRdb independently ran MiXCR on the 5' RACE reads; one entry per CDR3 protein. Here the sample spans around 990,000 distinct CDR3 sequences, under 40% being singletons. V shed 7 bases and J shed 4 bases, with 13 bases lying between them. The CDR3 length is 12 residues. Germline V gene sequence: CDR1 SQVTM, CDR2 ANQGSEA. This clonotype was counted only a few times. The antigen is not known. The study, taken as a whole, reports: It was the long-lived donors that had more naive CD4+ cells and higher diversity than aged donors. PBMCs left unsorted prevented a conclusive naive versus antigen-experienced comparison.

This sequence originates from a man between 18 and 35 years old in good health. V and J are TRBV29-1 and TRBJ1-2; D is unclear. Sequencing was carried out using blood. The CDR3 DNA follows: TGCAGCGCCCGCACGAGTGCCTATGGCTACACCTTC. It yields the protein CSARTSAYGYTF.